This T cell receptor (beta chain) originates from a study of T-cell reconstitution after alpha-beta-depleted transplantation in children. This clonotype was seen many times. V was trimmed by 2 bases and J by 3 bases, leaving 20 bases between them. The CDR3 loop spans 17 amino acids. The germline gives CDR1 SGHRS, CDR2 YFSETQ. Researchers prepared the TCRbeta library using unique molecular identifiers, the study reports. TCRdb called the PCR reads again in MiXCR, with one record for every CDR3 protein. The repertoire holds about 110,000 distinct CDR3 sequences, with roughly 23% as singletons. The chain is built from TRBV5-1 and TRBJ1-1, with D possibly TRBD1 on 6 matching bases. This clonotype was sampled from a male patient under 10 years old who had a stem cell transplant for chronic granulomatous disease, so the T cells may come from the graft donor. This specimen consisted of PBMCs, mostly from graft donor cells, obtained 180 days after TCRalphabeta/CD19-depleted stem cell transplant. CDR3 nucleotide sequence: TGCGCCAGCAGCTTAACAACAGGGTTTCGGGGATACACTGAAGCTTTCTTT. Its protein product is CASSLTTGFRGYTEAFF.